The clone carrying this T cell receptor beta chain appeared a few times. Antigen: not known. The germline V gene has CDR1 LGHNA and CDR2 YSLEER. This CDR3 has 15 residues. J was trimmed by 0 bases and V by 6 bases; bases with no gene match: 5. These data originate in a study of cytomegalovirus exposure and HLA in healthy donors. PCR amplification relied on 60 Vbeta primers (plus 13 Jbeta primers). Assay used: immunoSEQ multiplex PCR; TCRdb lists only in-frame clones, some missing. The sample includes 130,000 to 150,000 clones, around 84% of them seen just once. Whole-study findings and limits: Researchers reported in a later analysis that common viral pathogens appeared linked to several top clusters. What was likely a sequencing artifact was a cluster of highly shared sequence variants. TRBV6-2, TRBV6-3 and some other V segments were unresolvable in 87-base-pair reads.

The sequencing input was PBMCs. The chain carries TRBV4-3 and TRBJ1-1; 9 positions match TRBD1. This TCR was recovered from a boy between 2 and 10 years old in good health and CMV-seronegative. The CDR3 loop is CASREGTGMNTEAFF. CDR3 in DNA: TGCGCCAGCAGGGAAGGGACAGGGATGAACACTGAAGCTTTCTTT.